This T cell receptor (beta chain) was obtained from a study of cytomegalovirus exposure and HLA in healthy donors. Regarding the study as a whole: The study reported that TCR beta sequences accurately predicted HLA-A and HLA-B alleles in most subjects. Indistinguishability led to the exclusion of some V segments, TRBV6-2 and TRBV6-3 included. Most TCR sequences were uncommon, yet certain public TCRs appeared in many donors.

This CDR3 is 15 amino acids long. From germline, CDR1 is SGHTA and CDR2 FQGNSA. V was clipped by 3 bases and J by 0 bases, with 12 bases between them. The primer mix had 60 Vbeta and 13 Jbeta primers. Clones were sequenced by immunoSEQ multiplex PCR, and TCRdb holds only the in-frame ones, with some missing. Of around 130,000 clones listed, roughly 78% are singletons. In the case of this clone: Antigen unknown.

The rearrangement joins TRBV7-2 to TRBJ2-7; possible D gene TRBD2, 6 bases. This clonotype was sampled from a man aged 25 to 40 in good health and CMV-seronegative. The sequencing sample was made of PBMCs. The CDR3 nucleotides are TGTGCCAGCAGCTTGGAGGCCGGGAGCTCCTACGAGCAGTACTTC. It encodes CASSLEAGSSYEQYF.